This TCR beta chain was sequenced in a study of T cells in Graves' hyperthyroidism and ophthalmopathy. The CDR3 regions of TCR beta were amplified from RNA transcripts. Researchers ran a first-round RT-PCR on the TCR CDR3 using the HTBI primer set. TCRdb re-called the multiplex PCR reads with MiXCR, one entry per CDR3 protein. Of hundreds of thousands of distinct CDR3 sequences listed, approximately 15% are singletons. Germline V gives CDR1 MNHEY, CDR2 SMNVEV (reference sequence). There are 14 residues in the CDR3. V was clipped by 4 bases and J by 1 base, with 10 bases between them. This clonotype showed up many times.

Sequencing was performed on blood. V and J are TRBV27 and TRBJ2-5; D is undetermined. The receptor was derived from a woman in her thirties or forties with Graves' ophthalmopathy. In DNA form, the CDR3 reads TGTGCCAGCAGTTCGAGAATGTTCCAAGAGACCCAGTACTTC. It translates to CASSSRMFQETQYF.